This T cell receptor beta chain was identified in a study of human T cells and chemical hapten exposure. Study at large: Upper-back patches of 0.01% DPC were read at 6 days. There were per-sample TCR yield variations, arising mainly from small pooled library volume differences.

Time point indicated: patch test 2, 6 weeks after DPC sensitization. Described treatment: therapeutic diphenylcyclopropenone sensitization with weekly scalp DPC. Worth noting for this clonotype: The antigen remains undetermined. An end of the junction differs from the germline gene, which may be a read error.

Overall study results and limits: The formation of large CDR3 similarity clusters by expanded TCRs significantly exceeded that of controls.

CDR3 length equals 12 residues. Germline lookup yields CDR1 SGHTA and CDR2 FQGNSA. MiXCR was run by TCRdb on the RACE reads, yielding one entry per CDR3 protein. Found here are over 100,000 distinct CDR3 sequences, more than 7% of them singletons; the top ten hold more than 3%. This sequence was found in a woman aged 40-49 years with alopecia areata. Some clones in this sample may be carry-over from other donors' samples. The J gene is TRBJ1-3, the V gene TRBV7-2; TRBD1 matches 7 bases. The sequenced sample was whole blood, obtained in connection with sensitization to the hapten diphenylcyclopropenone (DPC). The CDR3 DNA is TGTGCCAGCAGATCTCCGCCGGGACAGAGTCATTTT. This translates into CASRSPPGQSHF.